The 31 T cell receptor beta chains below all came from one sample that was sequenced in a study of cytomegalovirus exposure and HLA in healthy donors. A multiplex PCR was run with 60 Vbeta primers and 13 Jbeta primers. Profiled with immunoSEQ multiplex PCR; TCRdb holds only in-frame clones, not every one. The data contain about 130,000 clones, less than 80% of them singletons. Sequencing was carried out using PBMCs. Source of these receptors: a man aged 25 to 45 in good health and CMV-seronegative.

The V call is TRBV7-9, the J call TRBJ1-2; D is unclear. Germline-derived CDR1 and CDR2 are SEHNR and FQNEAQ (reference sequence). The CDR3 loop spans 12 amino acids. Trimming took off 5 bases at V and 3 bases at J, with 7 bases between the two ends. CDR3 sequence reads: CASSKEDYGYTF. The DNA of the CDR3 is TGTGCCAGCAGCAAAGAGGACTATGGCTACACCTTC.

V usage is TRBV5-1 and J usage is TRBJ2-7; 7 bases are shared with TRBD1. The CDR3 has 13 residues. V trimming: 3 bases; J trimming: 2 bases; junction bases outside the gene matches: 2. Germline assignment: CDR1 SGHRS and CDR2 YFSETQ. For the CDR3, the DNA is TGCGCCAGCAGCTACGGACAGGCCTACGAGCAGTACTTC. Its translation: CASSYGQAYEQYF.

This clone was detected a few times. This chain connects TRBV1 to TRBJ2-5; the table's D call, TRBD2, has no DNA check behind it. TRBV1 is shown as a pseudogene. This CDR3 has 14 amino acids. The chain's CDR3 is CTSSQDRYLETQYF. The CDR3, as DNA: TGCACCAGCAGCCAAGATCGCTACTTGGAGACCCAGTACTTC.

The chain links TRBV10-3 to TRBJ2-2; 7 bases match TRBD1. CDR3 length: 17 residues. Trimming cost V 0 bases and J 7 bases; bases outside gene matches: 11. Germline V CDR1 and CDR2: ENHRY, SYGVKD. In nucleotides, the CDR3 is TGTGCCATCAGTGAGTCGACCGGGACAGTAATCCGCGGGGAGCTGTTTTTT. This codes for CAISESTGTVIRGELFF.

This clone showed up just a few times. This chain connects TRBV5-8 to TRBJ1-1, with TRBD1 matching 8 bases. Trimming at V came to 3 bases and at J to 4 bases, leaving 11 bases not matched to a gene. The CDR3 runs to 16 residues. The V gene's germline CDR1 is SGHTS and CDR2 YDEGEE. CDR3 in DNA: TGTGCCAGCAGCTACCCCCAGGGGGCAGGTACCACTGAAGCTTTCTTT. Encoded protein: CASSYPQGAGTTEAFF.

V and J are TRBV23-1 and TRBJ2-2, with no clear D. TRBV23-1 is marked as an open reading frame, function uncertain. Trimming stripped 3 bases from V and 1 base from J, with 15 bases between. The CDR3 is made up of 17 amino acids. CDR3: CASSQSHSRLNTGELFF. Here the CDR3 DNA reads TGCGCCAGCAGTCAGTCGCACAGCAGGCTGAACACCGGGGAGCTGTTTTTT.

The J gene is TRBJ2-3, the V gene TRBV21-1; the table's TRBD2 call for D was not verified on the DNA. TRBV21-1 is described as a pseudogene. The CDR3 totals 17 residues. CDR3 bases: TGTGCCAGCAGCAAAGGTCGGGAGCGGGGGGCCGGAGATACGCAGTATTTT. This codes for CASSKGRERGAGDTQYF.

This chain links TRBV6-5 with TRBJ1-2; possible D gene TRBD1, 6 bases. CDR3 length equals 15 residues. Germline V gene data show CDR1 as MNHEY and CDR2 as SVGAGI. The ends were cut back, 6 bases at V and 8 bases at J, with 22 bases in the middle. The CDR3 sequence: CASSRNRDPFRGYTF. The DNA for the CDR3 is TGTGCCAGCAGCAGAAACAGGGACCCTTTCCGGGGCTACACCTTC.

V usage is TRBV4-3 and J usage is TRBJ2-5, with 9 bases that match TRBD1. With the DNA end fitting TRBJ2-7 better, the J assignment may be wrong. CDR1 LGHNA and CDR2 YSLEER come from the germline V gene. This CDR3 is 18 amino acids long. The CDR3: CASSQASTGGGFSYEQYF. The CDR3 nucleotides are TGCGCCAGCAGCCAGGCTTCTACAGGGGGCGGTTTCTCCTACGAGCAGTACTTC.

This clone occurred a few times. The J gene is TRBJ2-7, the V gene TRBV4-1, with a possible D match to TRBD1 (5 bases). Trimming pared 0 bases from V and 3 bases from J, leaving 21 bases between. Germline V gene sequence: CDR1 MGHRA, CDR2 YSYEKL. The CDR3 consists of 18 residues. CDR3 protein: CASSQEMNDVNRIYEQYF. CDR3 nucleotides: TGCGCCAGCAGCCAAGAAATGAACGACGTCAACAGGATCTACGAGCAGTACTTC.

The chain uses TRBV28 and TRBJ2-3; maybe TRBD2 (5 bases). Trimming took 4 bases from V and 5 from J, leaving 7 bases between them. The CDR3 consists of 12 residues. Germline V gene lookup returns CDR1 MDHEN and CDR2 SYDVKM. The CDR3 protein is CASSSGEDTQYF. Written as DNA, the CDR3 is TGTGCCAGCAGTTCCGGGGAAGATACGCAGTATTTT.

The sample holds a few counts of this clone. This CDR3 is also generated by other DNA sequences in the sample. The rearrangement links TRBV28 to TRBJ2-7; perhaps TRBD2 as D (5 bases). CDR1 and CDR2 from the germline V gene are MDHEN and SYDVKM. This CDR3 is built from 14 residues. Trimming shortened V by 2 bases and J by 2 bases, and 10 bases separated the two germline ends. The CDR3, as DNA: TGTGCCAGCAGTTTAGAGGGAATGGCCTACGAGCAGTACTTC. Encoded protein: CASSLEGMAYEQYF.

The V call is TRBV10-3, the J call TRBJ2-5; D is possibly TRBD1 (6 bases). V gave up 6 bases and J gave up 3 bases, with 14 bases separating them. Germline loops: CDR1 ENHRY, CDR2 SYGVKD. The CDR3 loop spans 14 amino acids. In nucleotides, the CDR3 is TGTGCCATCAGGGTGGACAGTGGTAAAGAGACCCAGTACTTC. This sequence encodes CAIRVDSGKETQYF.

The rearrangement uses TRBV5-6 and TRBJ2-7; maybe TRBD1 (5 bases). Germline V gene sequence: CDR1 SGHDT, CDR2 YYEEEE. V lost 2 bases to trimming and J lost 3 bases, with 12 bases between them. This CDR3 is built from 14 residues. The CDR3 loop is CASSFGRALYEQYF. The CDR3 DNA follows: TGTGCCAGCAGCTTCGGCAGGGCCCTCTACGAGCAGTACTTC.

The chain combines TRBV5-6 with TRBJ1-2; perhaps TRBD1 as D (6 bases). V dropped 5 bases and J dropped 8 bases, with 16 bases sitting between them. Per the germline V gene, CDR1 is SGHDT and CDR2 is YYEEEE. The CDR3 is made up of 13 amino acids. CDR3 protein: CASSFDRRLGYTF. CDR3 sequence (DNA): TGTGCCAGCAGTTTTGACAGGCGGCTGGGCTACACCTTC.

The rearrangement joins TRBV27 to TRBJ2-7, with D hard to call. CDR1 and CDR2 from the germline V gene are MNHEY and SMNVEV (reference sequence). Trimming stripped 3 bases from V and 1 base from J, with 7 bases between. The CDR3 sequence is 13 residues long. The CDR3 reads CASSFASSYEQYF. The CDR3 bases are TGTGCCAGCAGTTTTGCCAGTTCCTACGAGCAGTACTTC.

The chain has TRBV5-6 and TRBJ2-5; weak D call: TRBD2 (5 bases). Gene TRBJ2-7 matches the end of the DNA better, so the J call may be wrong. Per the germline V gene, CDR1 is SGHDT and CDR2 is YYEEEE. The length of the CDR3 is 14 residues. The CDR3 sequence: CASSLDRLTYEQYF. The CDR3 DNA follows: TGTGCCAGCAGCTTGGACAGACTAACCTACGAGCAGTACTTC.

This clone occurred once. This chain connects TRBV5-1 to TRBJ2-5; D gene ambiguous. The DNA end is a closer match to TRBJ2-7, so the J assignment may be wrong. The CDR3 has 14 amino acids. Germline values: CDR1 SGHRS, CDR2 YFSETQ. CDR3 protein: CASSLSMLLSEQYF. The CDR3 nucleotides read TGCGCCAGCAGCTTGTCCATGCTCCTTAGCGAGCAGTACTTC.

In this sample, this clone turned up once. V is TRBV19 and J is TRBJ1-2; tentative D call: TRBD1 (6 bases). The CDR3 runs to 13 residues. V lost 8 bases and J 1 base, leaving 11 bases between the germline ends. Germline V CDR1 and CDR2: LNHDA, SQIVND (reference sequence). This CDR3 is CASGPGDNYGYTF. CDR3 nucleotide sequence: TGTGCCAGTGGACCAGGGGATAACTATGGCTACACCTTC.

The chain employs TRBV11-2 and TRBJ1-1; TRBD1 matches 7 bases. The CDR3 has 14 amino acids. Germline CDR1 is SGHAT and CDR2 is FQNNGV. V gave up 3 bases and J gave up 4 bases; unmatched junction bases: 5. The CDR3 protein is CASSFLQGTTEAFF. CDR3 nucleotide sequence: TGTGCCAGCAGCTTCCTACAGGGGACCACTGAAGCTTTCTTT.

The V call is TRBV9, the J call TRBJ2-5; TRBD2 agrees at 10 bases. CDR1 is SGDLS, CDR2 YYNGEE, per germline. Trimming took 0 bases from V and 5 from J; bases not matched to a gene: 7. The length of the CDR3 is 16 residues. CDR3 in amino acids: CASSVAPGLAWETQYF. The DNA of the CDR3 is TGTGCCAGCAGCGTAGCCCCGGGACTAGCGTGGGAGACCCAGTACTTC.

This clone was seen only once. The gene calls are TRBV2 and TRBJ2-7; TRBD1 is a possible D gene (6 bases). Germline-derived CDR1 and CDR2 are SNHLY and FYNNEI. CDR3 length equals 14 residues. The V end was cut by 6 bases, the J end by 7 bases, with 19 bases between. CDR3 in amino acids: CASRRDTAVGEQYF. CDR3 DNA: TGTGCCAGCAGACGGGACACTGCGGTGGGGGAGCAGTACTTC.

The chain couples TRBV29-1 to TRBJ2-7; D possibly corresponds to TRBD2 (7 bases). The germline V and J ends were trimmed by 5 bases and 3 bases, with 14 bases remaining between them. Germline V gene data show CDR1 as SQVTM and CDR2 as ANQGSEA. The length of the CDR3 is 13 residues. The CDR3 protein is CSVRGGDRYEQYF. As DNA, the CDR3 is TGCAGCGTTAGGGGGGGGGACCGCTACGAGCAGTACTTC.

The rearrangement uses TRBV6-5 and TRBJ2-5, with 8 bases fitting TRBD2. This CDR3 comprises 13 residues. Germline V gene sequence: CDR1 MNHEY, CDR2 SVGAGI. The junction had 6 bases not matched to a gene; V was cut back by 10 bases and J by 2 bases. CDR3 bases: TGTGCCAACCAGGCGGGGGGACAAGAGACCCAGTACTTC. Protein: CANQAGGQETQYF.

The chain uses TRBV5-4 and TRBJ2-5, with TRBD1 matching 7 bases. Germline V gene data show CDR1 as SGHNT and CDR2 as YYREEE (reference sequence). The V and J ends lost 4 bases and 5 bases, in that order; junction bases with no gene match: 11. This CDR3 is built from 15 residues. DNA for the CDR3: TGTGCCAGCAGCAGTTACAGGGGTTCTAGGGAGACCCAGTACTTC. It is translated as CASSSYRGSRETQYF.

V usage is TRBV4-2 and J usage is TRBJ2-3; 10 bases match TRBD2. CDR1 and CDR2 (germline): LGHNA, YNFKEQ. V dropped 2 bases and J dropped 3; count of bases not matched to a gene: 2. CDR3 length: 15 residues. CDR3 region: CASSQPSGGTDTQYF. Written as DNA, the CDR3 is TGTGCCAGCAGCCAACCTAGCGGGGGAACAGATACGCAGTATTTT.

The J gene is TRBJ1-1, the V gene TRBV7-3; D is unclear. This CDR3 has 10 amino acids. Germline V gene lookup returns CDR1 SGHTA and CDR2 FQGTGA. Deletions cut 7 bases from V and 8 bases from J, with 8 bases between. The CDR3 DNA reads TGTGCCAGCAAGGGAGGGGAAGCTTTCTTT. Translated, it gives CASKGGEAFF.

J is TRBJ2-7 and V is TRBV7-9, with 7 positions matching TRBD1. The CDR3 loop spans 12 amino acids. The J segment lost 5 bases and the V segment lost 8 bases, leaving 6 bases of the junction unmatched. Germline assignment: CDR1 SEHNR and CDR2 FQNEAQ (reference sequence). The CDR3 nucleotides are TGTGCCAGCGGACAGGCCTACGACGAGCAGTACTTC. Its protein is CASGQAYDEQYF.

This rearrangement joins TRBV15 to TRBJ1-5; 8 bases map to TRBD1. Germline values: CDR1 LNHNV, CDR2 YYDKDF (reference sequence). J lost 4 bases, V lost 3 bases, and 5 bases had no gene match. This CDR3 is built from 15 residues. The CDR3 loop reads CATSSQQGGNQPQHF. The CDR3 DNA reads TGTGCCACCAGCAGTCAACAGGGGGGAAATCAGCCCCAGCATTTT.

The rearrangement joins TRBV19 to TRBJ1-5; 7 bases agree with TRBD1. CDR3 length equals 16 residues. The J segment lost 0 bases and the V segment lost 8 bases, leaving 10 bases of the junction unmatched. The germline gives CDR1 LNHDA, CDR2 SQIVND (reference sequence). CDR3 coding DNA: TGTGCCAGTTTCACAGGGGCTCTCTATAGCAATCAGCCCCAGCATTTT. Translation gives CASFTGALYSNQPQHF.

This chain uses TRBV27 with TRBJ1-1; a possible D gene is TRBD1 (6 bases). Trimming took 5 bases from V and 1 from J, leaving 14 bases between them. Germline V lookup: CDR1 MNHEY, CDR2 SMNVEV (reference sequence). CDR3 size: 15 residues. The CDR3, as DNA: TGTGCCAGCAGTCAATTCAGGGGCAGGAACACTGAAGCTTTCTTT. Its translation is CASSQFRGRNTEAFF.